The clone carrying this T cell receptor beta chain was found a few times. Its antigen is unidentified. This sample stems from a study of cytomegalovirus exposure and HLA in healthy donors. Study at large: Prior work identified under 130 million unique TCR beta sequences in approximately 180 million T cells. General study findings and limits: Using the classifier, cytomegalovirus status was reportedly diagnosed with high specificity and sensitivity. With further analysis later on, most CMV-associated TCR beta chains appeared HLA-restricted. In vitro checks showed that a few CMV-associated chains really do target CMV antigens.

PCR employed 60 Vbeta and 13 Jbeta primers. Using immunoSEQ multiplex PCR, the repertoire was profiled, and TCRdb retains in-frame clones only, with some absent. The data contain over 85,000 clones, roughly 80% of them singletons. The V gene's germline CDR1 is WNHNN and CDR2 SYGVQD (reference sequence). V dropped 4 bases and J dropped 6 bases, with 13 bases sitting between them. CDR3 size: 13 residues. The chain recombines TRBV10-1 with TRBJ2-7; D possibly corresponds to TRBD1 (6 bases). Specimen: PBMCs. The receptor was isolated from a woman aged 25 to 39 in good health and CMV-seronegative. The DNA for the CDR3 is TGCGCCAGCAGTGTTCAGGGGCGCAGCGAGCAGTACTTC. Amino acids: CASSVQGRSEQYF.